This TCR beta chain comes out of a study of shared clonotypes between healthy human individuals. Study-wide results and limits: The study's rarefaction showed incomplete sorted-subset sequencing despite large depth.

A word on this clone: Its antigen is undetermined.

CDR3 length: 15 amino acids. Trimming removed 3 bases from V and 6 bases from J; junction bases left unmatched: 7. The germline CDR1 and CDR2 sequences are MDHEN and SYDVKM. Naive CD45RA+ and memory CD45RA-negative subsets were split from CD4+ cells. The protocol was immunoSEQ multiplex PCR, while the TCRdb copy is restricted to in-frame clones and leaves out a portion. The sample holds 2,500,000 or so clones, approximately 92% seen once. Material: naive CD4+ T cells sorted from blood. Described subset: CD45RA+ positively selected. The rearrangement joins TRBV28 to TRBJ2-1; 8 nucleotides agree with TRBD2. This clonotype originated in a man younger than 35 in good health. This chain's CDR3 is CASSLFGRAGNEQFF. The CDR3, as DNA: TGTGCCAGCAGTTTGTTCGGGAGGGCCGGCAATGAGCAGTTCTTC.